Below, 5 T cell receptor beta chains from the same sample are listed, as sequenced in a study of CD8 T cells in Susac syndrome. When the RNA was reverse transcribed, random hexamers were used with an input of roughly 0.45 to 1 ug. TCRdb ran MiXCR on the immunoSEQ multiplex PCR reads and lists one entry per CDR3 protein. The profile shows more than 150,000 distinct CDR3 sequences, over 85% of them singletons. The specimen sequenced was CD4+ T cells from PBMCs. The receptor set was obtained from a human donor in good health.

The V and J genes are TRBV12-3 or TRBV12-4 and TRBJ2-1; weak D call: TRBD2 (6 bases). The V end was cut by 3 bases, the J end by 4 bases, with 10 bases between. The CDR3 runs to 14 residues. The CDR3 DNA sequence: TGTGCCAGCAGTTTCCAGGGAGGATACAATGAGCAGTTCTTC. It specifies CASSFQGGYNEQFF.

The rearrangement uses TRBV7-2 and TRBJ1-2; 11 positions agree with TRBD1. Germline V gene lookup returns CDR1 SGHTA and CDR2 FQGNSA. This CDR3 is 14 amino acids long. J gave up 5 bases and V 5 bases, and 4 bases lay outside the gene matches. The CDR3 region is CASSHRDRGYGYTF. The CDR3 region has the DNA TGTGCCAGCAGCCACCGGGACAGGGGGTATGGCTACACCTTC. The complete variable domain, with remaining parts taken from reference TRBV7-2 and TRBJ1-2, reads GAGVSQSPSNKVTEKGKDVELRCDPISGHTALYWYRQSLGQGLEFLIYFQGNSAPDKSGLPSDRFSAERTGGSVSTLTIQRTQQEDSAVYLCASSHRDRGYGYTFGSGTRLTVV.

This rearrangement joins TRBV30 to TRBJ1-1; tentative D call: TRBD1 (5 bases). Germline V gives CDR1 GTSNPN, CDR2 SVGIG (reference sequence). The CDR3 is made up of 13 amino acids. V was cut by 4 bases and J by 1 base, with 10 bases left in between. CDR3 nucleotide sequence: TGTGCCTGGATACAGGACCCGAACACTGAAGCTTTCTTT. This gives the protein CAWIQDPNTEAFF.

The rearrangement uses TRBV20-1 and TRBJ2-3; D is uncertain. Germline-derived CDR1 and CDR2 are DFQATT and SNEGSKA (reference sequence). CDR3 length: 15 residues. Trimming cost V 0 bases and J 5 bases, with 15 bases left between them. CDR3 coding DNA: TGCAGTGCTAGAGATCGCCCTTCGCTAGGAGATACGCAGTATTTT. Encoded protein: CSARDRPSLGDTQYF.

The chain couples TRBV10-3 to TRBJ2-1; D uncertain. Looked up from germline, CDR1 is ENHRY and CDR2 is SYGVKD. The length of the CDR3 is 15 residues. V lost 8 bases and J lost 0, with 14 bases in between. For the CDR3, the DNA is TGTGCCATCCGAGCCGAGGCTAGCTCCTACAATGAGCAGTTCTTC. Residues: CAIRAEASSYNEQFF.